These 21 T cell receptor beta chains share one sample of origin, sequenced in a study of cytomegalovirus exposure and HLA in healthy donors. This PCR relied on a set of 60 Vbeta primers and 13 Jbeta primers. The repertoire was sequenced with immunoSEQ multiplex PCR; TCRdb's copy has only in-frame clones and lacks some. The sample shows roughly 140,000 clones, roughly four fifths of them seen only once. The specimen was PBMCs. These receptors originate from a human donor in good health.

The CDR3 spells CASSLGPVGGDTQYF. In DNA form, the CDR3 reads TGCGCCAGCAGCTTGGGACCCGTTGGGGGGGATACGCAGTATTTT. The rearrangement uses TRBV5-1 and TRBJ2-3, with D possibly being TRBD2 (6 bases). Between the trimmed V and J ends, which lost 0 bases and 6 bases, there was a span of 14 bases. The CDR3 extends over 15 amino acids. Germline V CDR1 and CDR2: SGHRS, YFSETQ.

In DNA form, the CDR3 reads TGTGCCACCAGCCGGGACACCCTCGTCGAGCAGTACTTC. Amino acids: CATSRDTLVEQYF. The chain has TRBV15 and TRBJ2-7; D is possibly TRBD1 (6 bases). With 5 bases removed from V and 6 bases from J, the gap between germline ends came to 14 bases. Germline-derived CDR1 and CDR2 are LNHNV and YYDKDF (reference sequence). The CDR3 runs to 13 residues. Based on the CDR3 plus reference TRBV15 and TRBJ2-7, the full variable domain is DAMVIQNPRYQVTQFGKPVTLSCSQTLNHNVMYWYQQKSSQAPKLLFHYYDKDFNNEADTPDNFQSRRPNTSFCFLDIRSPGLGDTAMYLCATSRDTLVEQYFGPGTRLTVT.

V and J are TRBV7-9 and TRBJ2-3; 9 bases fit TRBD2. The CDR3 covers 14 residues. The V gene end was trimmed by 5 bases and the J gene end by 5 bases; junction bases not matched to a gene: 5. The germline V gene has CDR1 SEHNR and CDR2 FQNEAQ (reference sequence). This chain's CDR3 is CASSGGGAGDTQYF. CDR3 nucleotides: TGTGCCAGCAGCGGCGGGGGGGCCGGAGATACGCAGTATTTT.

The chain couples TRBV27 to TRBJ2-7, with 7 bases identical to TRBD1. Unmatched junction bases numbered 7, after V lost 3 bases and J lost 5 bases. Germline assignment: CDR1 MNHEY and CDR2 SMNVEV (reference sequence). The CDR3 covers 14 residues. CDR3 coding DNA: TGTGCCAGCAGTTTTGTCGGGACAGCCGACGAGCAGTACTTC. This gives the protein CASSFVGTADEQYF.

The chain recombines TRBV28 with TRBJ1-5; TRBD1 matches at 9 bases. The V gene's germline CDR1 is MDHEN and CDR2 SYDVKM. CDR3 length equals 17 residues. V trimming: 1 base; J trimming: 5 bases; junction bases outside the gene matches: 9. The CDR3 spells CASSLYSTGGGDQPQHF. As DNA, the CDR3 is TGTGCCAGCAGTTTATACTCGACAGGGGGAGGGGATCAGCCCCAGCATTTT.

The chain is built from TRBV9 and TRBJ2-3, with 9 bases fitting TRBD2. CDR3 length equals 16 residues. The J segment lost 4 bases and the V segment lost 5 bases, leaving 11 bases of the junction unmatched. The V gene's germline CDR1 is SGDLS and CDR2 YYNGEE. The CDR3 bases are TGTGCCAGCAGTATTTCTGGCGGGGGGGCAGCAGATACGCAGTATTTT. Its translation: CASSISGGGAADTQYF.

The chain carries TRBV13 and TRBJ1-5, with 9 bases lining up with TRBD1. This CDR3 has 15 amino acids. Per the germline V gene, CDR1 is PRHDT and CDR2 is FYEKMQ (reference sequence). The trim removed 5 bases at V and 2 bases at J, leaving 4 bases unmatched. CDR3 DNA sequence: TGTGCCAGCAGCGCGGGACAGGGAGGCAATCAGCCCCAGCATTTT. It specifies CASSAGQGGNQPQHF.

This clone was counted a single time. The V call is TRBV9, the J call TRBJ2-1; no clear D. The CDR3 sequence is 13 residues long. Germline loops: CDR1 SGDLS, CDR2 YYNGEE. V lost 4 bases and J lost 9, with 14 bases in between. CDR3 amino acids: CASSLSGDREQFF. CDR3 DNA sequence: TGTGCCAGCAGCCTATCTGGAGATCGTGAGCAGTTCTTC.

This clone was detected only once. The CDR3 DNA sequence: TGTGCCAGCAGCTTAGGAAGTAGCGGGAACCAAGAGACCCAGTACTTC. Its translation is CASSLGSSGNQETQYF. The genes are TRBV11-2 and TRBJ2-5; 8 bases line up with TRBD2. Unmatched junction bases numbered 4, after V lost 1 base and J lost 0 bases. CDR1 is SGHAT, CDR2 FQNNGV, per germline. This CDR3 has 16 amino acids. Complete variable domain (other parts from reference TRBV11-2 and TRBJ2-5): EAGVAQSPRYKIIEKRQSVAFWCNPISGHATLYWYQQILGQGPKLLIQFQNNGVVDDSQLPKDRFSAERLKGVDSTLKIQPAKLEDSAVYLCASSLGSSGNQETQYFGPGTRLLVL.

The chain recombines TRBV6-7 with TRBJ2-7, with TRBD1 matching 9 bases. TRBV6-7 is an ORF for which the function is uncertain. The CDR3 totals 20 residues. V was clipped by 0 bases and J by 6 bases; unmatched bases: 21. The CDR3 nucleotides read TGTGCCAGCAGTTACTCGATGGGCCTACAGGGGGCGGCGGGGACCTCCGAGCAGTACTTC. Amino acid sequence: CASSYSMGLQGAAGTSEQYF.

V is TRBV2 and J is TRBJ2-7; 7 positions match TRBD2. The germline V gene has CDR1 SNHLY and CDR2 FYNNEI. The J segment lost 4 bases and the V segment lost 3 bases, leaving 6 bases of the junction unmatched. The CDR3 has 14 residues. In DNA, the CDR3 is TGTGCCAGCAGTGAGGCGGGGCGGGAGTACGAGCAGTACTTC. Translation: CASSEAGREYEQYF.

This clone has a handful of counts. The chain uses TRBV28 and TRBJ1-2; weak D call: TRBD1 (6 bases). The CDR3 consists of 14 residues. V lost 3 bases and J 0 bases, leaving 8 bases between the germline ends. Germline loops: CDR1 MDHEN, CDR2 SYDVKM. The chain's CDR3 is CASSFRGANYGYTF. The CDR3 nucleotides read TGTGCCAGCAGTTTCAGGGGCGCTAACTATGGCTACACCTTC.

The rearrangement joins TRBV2 to TRBJ2-1, with D uncertain. CDR1 is SNHLY and CDR2 is FYNNEI in the germline V gene. This CDR3 contains 10 residues. V gave up 7 bases and J gave up 6 bases, with 4 bases separating them. CDR3 DNA: TGTGCCAGCACGGGCAATGAGCAGTTCTTC. This sequence encodes CASTGNEQFF.

J is TRBJ2-7 and V is TRBV7-3; the D gene is possibly TRBD2 (6 bases). Trimming removed 0 bases from V and 7 bases from J, with 13 bases in between. The CDR3 has 14 residues. Germline CDR1 SGHTA, CDR2 FQGTGA. In DNA, the CDR3 is TGTGCCAGCAGCTTAACGGGGACTTCCCTGGAGCAGTACTTC. It is translated as CASSLTGTSLEQYF.

The J gene is TRBJ2-7, the V gene TRBV29-1; 7 bases agree with TRBD1. Germline V lookup: CDR1 SQVTM, CDR2 ANQGSEA. The CDR3 loop spans 13 amino acids. Germline trimming cut 2 bases from V and 3 bases from J; bases unmatched to any gene: 4. The CDR3 nucleotides read TGCAGCGTTGAAATGTACAGGGGCTACGAGCAGTACTTC. Encoded protein: CSVEMYRGYEQYF.

As for this clone: An end of the junction differs from the germline gene, which may be a read error. The chain links TRBV7-2 to TRBJ2-7; the match to TRBD1 covers 9 bases. Germline CDR1 is SGHTA and CDR2 is FQGNSA. The CDR3 length is 15 residues. The CDR3 region has the DNA TGTGCCAGCAACTTAGTCGGGACAGGGTTCTACGAGCAGTACTTC. Encoded protein: CASNLVGTGFYEQYF.

This clone has a handful of counts. This chain connects TRBV2 to TRBJ1-1; 11 bases match TRBD1. Germline loops: CDR1 SNHLY, CDR2 FYNNEI. The CDR3 totals 13 residues. Losses at the gene ends were 9 bases for V and 4 bases for J; bases not matched to a gene: 4. The CDR3 bases are TGTGCCAGAAAGGGACAGGGGGGCACTGAAGCTTTCTTT. Translated: CARKGQGGTEAFF.

The V call is TRBV27, the J call TRBJ2-7; D is undetermined. V was clipped by 3 bases and J by 3 bases, with 9 bases between them. Germline CDR1 is MNHEY and CDR2 is SMNVEV (reference sequence). The CDR3 is 13 residues long. CDR3: CASSFGPNYEQYF. The CDR3 DNA follows: TGTGCCAGCAGTTTTGGCCCGAACTACGAGCAGTACTTC.

This sequence joins TRBV7-9 and TRBJ2-2, with 9 bases fitting TRBD2. This CDR3 has 18 residues. Trimming removed 5 bases from V and 1 base from J; junction bases left unmatched: 11. Germline V gene data show CDR1 as SEHNR and CDR2 as FQNEAQ (reference sequence). The CDR3 DNA follows: TGTGCCAGCAGCCTCCCGGTTAATAGCGGGGGGAACACCGGGGAGCTGTTTTTT. Translating it yields CASSLPVNSGGNTGELFF.

This clone was detected only once. The chain couples TRBV27 to TRBJ2-1, with TRBD2 matching 7 bases. The V gene's germline CDR1 is MNHEY and CDR2 SMNVEV (reference sequence). With V trimmed by 4 bases and J by 0 bases, 9 bases remained unmatched. This CDR3 region has 17 residues. CDR3 in amino acids: CASSSIISGLSYNEQFF. For the CDR3, the DNA is TGTGCCAGCAGTTCGATAATTAGCGGGCTCTCCTACAATGAGCAGTTCTTC.

The V and J genes are TRBV30 and TRBJ1-6, with TRBD1 identical over 10 bases. The germline V gene encodes CDR1 GTSNPN and CDR2 SVGIG (reference sequence). The CDR3 spans 13 residues. Losses at the gene ends were 4 bases for V and 8 bases for J; bases not matched to a gene: 2. CDR3 bases: TGTGCCTGGACCGGACAGGGGGATTCACCCCTCCACTTT. Translation gives CAWTGQGDSPLHF.